A single sample gave rise to the 21 T cell receptor beta chains below, sequenced in a study of vaccination effects on CD4 cells after COVID-19. Clones were read by immunoSEQ multiplex PCR, and TCRdb kept only the in-frame ones, dropping some. The sample consists of 35,000 to 50,000 clones, 70% to 80% of them appearing once. Under the ViraFEST assay, PBMC were stimulated with viral peptide pools so that antigen-specific CD4+ T cells expanded. Sequencing was performed afterwards. Isolating CD4+ T cells followed roughly ten days of culture. Each vaccine recipient was nucleocapsid antibody negative and had no prior SARS-CoV-2 infection. These TCRs' antigens remain unknown. The sequenced sample was CD4+ T cells from PBMCs cultured with SARS-CoV-2 spike peptides, obtained before COVID-19 vaccination. The source is a human donor who received a COVID-19 vaccine.

The chain recombines TRBV28 with TRBJ2-2, with D perhaps assigned TRBD1 or TRBD2 (7 bases each). Between the trimmed V and J ends, which lost 8 bases and 4 bases, there was a span of 14 bases. The V gene's germline CDR1 is MDHEN and CDR2 SYDVKM. The CDR3 runs 14 residues. CDR3 protein: CASQGGAGTGELFF. DNA for the CDR3: TGTGCCAGCCAGGGGGGGGCGGGCACCGGGGAGCTGTTTTTT. Combining the CDR3 with reference TRBV28 and TRBJ2-2 gives the whole variable domain DVKVTQSSRYLVKRTGEKVFLECVQDMDHENMFWYRQDPGLGLRLIYFSYDVKMKEKGDIPEGYSVSREKKERFSLILESASTNQTSMYLCASQGGAGTGELFFGEGSRLTVL.

This chain joins TRBV11-2 and TRBJ2-1; 11 nucleotides line up with TRBD1. CDR1 is SGHAT, CDR2 FQNNGV, per germline. CDR3 size: 16 residues. Trimming at V came to 0 bases and at J to 12 bases, leaving 10 bases not matched to a gene. CDR3: CASSLDRTGGSSTQFF. DNA of the CDR3: TGTGCCAGCAGCTTAGATCGGACAGGGGGCAGTTCTACGCAGTTCTTC.

V and J are TRBV4-3 and TRBJ2-2, with 9 positions matching TRBD1. Germline V gives CDR1 LGHNA, CDR2 YSLEER. Losses at the gene ends were 3 bases for V and 1 base for J; bases not matched to a gene: 6. This CDR3 spans 17 amino acids. CDR3 region: CASSHKQGALNTGELFF. CDR3 nucleotides: TGCGCCAGCAGCCATAAACAGGGGGCATTGAACACCGGGGAGCTGTTTTTT.

V gene TRBV2 combines with J gene TRBJ2-6, with D possibly being TRBD2 (5 bases). There are 17 residues in the CDR3. Deletions cut 2 bases from V and 2 bases from J, with 13 bases between. Looked up from germline, CDR1 is SNHLY and CDR2 is FYNNEI. The CDR3, as DNA: TGTGCCAGCAGTGAATTCGGAGGTGTTACTGGGGCCAACGTCCTGACTTTC. This encodes CASSEFGGVTGANVLTF.

In this sample, this clone turned up once. The rearrangement links TRBV2 to TRBJ2-3, with 11 bases matching TRBD2. The CDR3 is 14 amino acids. Trimming removed 6 bases from V and 8 bases from J; junction bases left unmatched: 7. CDR1 is SNHLY and CDR2 is FYNNEI in the germline V gene. CDR3 DNA sequence: TGTGCCAGCAGCGCCGATAGCGGGGGGGTTACGCAGTATTTT. As protein: CASSADSGGVTQYF. Supplemented by reference TRBV2 and TRBJ2-3, the full variable domain reads EPEVTQTPSHQVTQMGQEVILRCVPISNHLYFYWYRQILGQKVEFLVSFYNNEISEKSEIFDDQFSVERPDGSNFTLKIRSTKLEDSAMYFCASSADSGGVTQYFGPGTRLTVL.

This clone was seen only once. The chain employs TRBV5-1 and TRBJ1-6; no definite D call. The CDR3 has 12 residues. Looked up from germline, CDR1 is SGHRS and CDR2 is YFSETQ. Between the trimmed V and J ends, which lost 2 bases and 5 bases, there was a span of 2 bases. The chain's CDR3 is CASSLDNSPLHF. The DNA of the CDR3 is TGCGCCAGCAGCTTAGATAATTCACCCCTCCACTTT.

This clone appeared once. The chain carries TRBV5-6 and TRBJ2-3, with 8 bases that match TRBD2. Trimming took 4 bases from V and 0 from J; bases not matched to a gene: 7. This CDR3 spans 16 amino acids. Germline CDR1 SGHDT, CDR2 YYEEEE. The CDR3 nucleotides are TGTGCCAGCAGCCCAAGCGGGGGAGCTAGCACAGATACGCAGTATTTT. The encoded protein is CASSPSGGASTDTQYF.

The CDR3 DNA reads TGTGCCAGCAGCTTAGGCCAGGGGAACACTGAAGCTTTCTTT. Its protein product is CASSLGQGNTEAFF. The chain recombines TRBV7-9 with TRBJ1-1; a possible D gene is TRBD1 (5 bases). Germline CDR1 and CDR2: SEHNR and FQNEAQ (reference sequence). V was trimmed by 1 base and J by 1 base, leaving 7 bases between them. The CDR3 totals 14 residues.

About this clone itself: Other DNA sequences in the same sample also yield this CDR3. J is TRBJ1-3 and V is TRBV30; D remains unclear. The CDR3 is 12 residues long. The V end lost 0 bases, the J end lost 4 bases, and 4 bases lay between the germline ends. The germline V gene has CDR1 GTSNPN and CDR2 SVGIG (reference sequence). The CDR3 loop is CAWSVNGNTIYF. The CDR3 DNA reads as TGTGCCTGGAGTGTAAACGGAAACACCATATATTTT.

This clone has just a few counts. DNA of the CDR3: TGCGCCAGCAGCTTGGGTGGGGAGGCCACTGAAGCTTTCTTT. Protein sequence: CASSLGGEATEAFF. The chain joins TRBV5-1 to TRBJ1-1; D unclear. The CDR3 is 14 amino acids. In germline, CDR1 is SGHRS, CDR2 YFSETQ. Trimming removed 0 bases from V and 4 bases from J, with 10 bases in between.

The chain combines TRBV3-1 (or the pseudogene TRBV3-2) with TRBJ1-2; the D gene is possibly TRBD1 (5 bases). The V end lost 4 bases, the J end lost 1 base, and 13 bases lay between the germline ends. The CDR3 sequence is 15 residues long. CDR1 LGHDT and CDR2 YNNKEL come from the germline V gene (reference sequence). The CDR3 is CASSRDSANNYGYTF. In DNA form, the CDR3 reads TGTGCCAGCAGCCGAGACAGCGCCAATAACTATGGCTACACCTTC.

The gene calls are TRBV24-1 and TRBJ2-5, with 8 nucleotides matching TRBD1. V shed 3 bases, J shed 1 base, and the junction held 6 bases outside the gene matches. Germline V lookup: CDR1 KGHDR, CDR2 SFDVKD. This CDR3 is 16 amino acids long. The CDR3 sequence: CATSDPRTGSQETQYF. The CDR3 DNA follows: TGTGCCACCAGTGATCCCAGGACAGGGAGCCAAGAGACCCAGTACTTC.

This rearrangement joins TRBV30 to TRBJ1-3; D gene uncertain. Looked up from germline, CDR1 is GTSNPN and CDR2 is SVGIG (reference sequence). CDR3 length equals 13 residues. Trimming removed 1 base at V and 8 bases at J, with 12 bases between. The CDR3 DNA is TGTGCCTGGAGTGCCCCCGGGGTGGACACCATATATTTT. Its protein is CAWSAPGVDTIYF.

This clone was seen a single time. V and J are TRBV5-1 and TRBJ2-1; 8 bases fit TRBD1. Trimming took 4 bases from V and 0 from J; bases not matched to a gene: 6. This CDR3 is built from 16 residues. Per the germline V gene, CDR1 is SGHRS and CDR2 is YFSETQ. CDR3 region: CASSPQGASSYNEQFF. In DNA form, the CDR3 reads TGCGCCAGCAGCCCGCAGGGGGCAAGCTCCTACAATGAGCAGTTCTTC.

By share, this clone counts as medium-sized (0.01 to 0.1%). This chain joins TRBV18 and TRBJ2-3; no clear D. Germline CDR1 is KGHSH and CDR2 is LQKENI. This CDR3 region has 16 residues. V was trimmed by 2 bases and J by 6 bases, leaving 18 bases between them. In nucleotides, the CDR3 is TGTGCCAGCTCACCAGTCTGGAATTCGAGTCCGGATACGCAGTATTTT. It specifies CASSPVWNSSPDTQYF.

This clone has a handful of counts. This rearrangement joins TRBV5-4 to TRBJ2-6; the D call may be TRBD1 or TRBD2 (5 bases each). The V gene's germline CDR1 is SGHNT and CDR2 YYREEE (reference sequence). The length of the CDR3 is 15 residues. Trimming took off 0 bases at V and 2 bases at J, with 6 bases between the two ends. The CDR3 DNA is TGTGCCAGCAGCTTGGAGGGACCTGGGGCCAACGTCCTGACTTTC. This encodes CASSLEGPGANVLTF.

The chain couples TRBV5-8 to TRBJ1-2, with D possibly matching TRBD1 (5 bases). V lost 3 bases and J lost 3, with 6 bases in between. The CDR3 extends over 12 amino acids. CDR1 is SGHTS, CDR2 YDEGEE, per germline. CDR3 amino acids: CASSWGDYGYTF. CDR3 DNA sequence: TGTGCCAGCAGCTGGGGGGACTATGGCTACACCTTC.

CDR3 nucleotides: TGTGCCAGTAGTCCCGGGACAGTGGTAGGTCAGCCCCAGCATTTT. This gives the protein CASSPGTVVGQPQHF. The V and J genes are TRBV19 and TRBJ1-5; 7 nucleotides match TRBD1. CDR3 length: 15 amino acids. V gave up 5 bases and J gave up 6 bases; unmatched junction bases: 10. In germline, CDR1 is LNHDA, CDR2 SQIVND (reference sequence).

V is TRBV7-2 and J is TRBJ1-2; D perhaps matches TRBD1 (5 bases). CDR3 length: 14 residues. V lost 6 bases and J 7 bases, leaving 18 bases between the germline ends. Germline V gene data show CDR1 as SGHTA and CDR2 as FQGNSA. The chain's CDR3 is CASRSGTDLLGYTF. The CDR3 nucleotides read TGTGCCAGCAGATCCGGGACGGACCTTCTTGGCTACACCTTC.

The chain has TRBV5-1 and TRBJ2-7; tentative D call: TRBD2 (5 bases). Germline-derived CDR1 and CDR2 are SGHRS and YFSETQ. V lost 4 bases, J lost 1 base, and 12 bases lay in between. The length of the CDR3 is 14 residues. The CDR3 spells CASSLSGTSYEQYV. The CDR3 bases are TGCGCCAGCAGCCTCAGCGGTACTTCCTACGAGCAGTACGTC.

This chain connects TRBV28 to TRBJ1-4, with D unclear. There are 15 residues in the CDR3. Trimming cost V 4 bases and J 5 bases, with 14 bases left between them. Germline CDR1 reads MDHEN; CDR2 reads SYDVKM. This CDR3 is CASSSRTGLNEKLFF. The CDR3 bases are TGTGCCAGCAGTTCCCGGACCGGGTTAAATGAAAAACTGTTTTTT.